What follows are 30 T cell receptor beta chains derived from one specimen sequenced in a study of T cells in pancreatic ductal adenocarcinoma. The method was immunoSEQ multiplex PCR; TCRdb's version includes in-frame clones alone and lacks a portion of them. This table has more than 85,000 clones, around 96% appearing once. Selected pancreatic ductal adenocarcinoma patients had undergone surgery without neoadjuvant therapy. Sequencing used PBMCs. Every receptor here comes from a human donor with pancreatic ductal adenocarcinoma.

This clone was observed a single time. The V call is TRBV28, the J call TRBJ2-7, with 12 bases matching TRBD1. V shed 4 bases, J shed 6 bases, and the junction held 7 bases outside the gene matches. This CDR3 has 15 amino acids. The germline CDR1 and CDR2 sequences are MDHEN and SYDVKM. CDR3 amino acids: CASSSTGTGGSEQYF. DNA of the CDR3: TGTGCCAGCAGTTCAACCGGGACAGGGGGCTCCGAGCAGTACTTC.

As regards this clone: At one end the junction does not follow the germline gene, possibly because of a read error. V is TRBV7-7 and J is TRBJ2-2, with TRBD2 matching 12 bases. This CDR3 comprises 16 residues. Per the germline V gene, CDR1 is SSHAT and CDR2 is FNYEAQ (reference sequence). The CDR3 loop reads CASSPGTSGPTGELFF. CDR3 DNA: TGTGCTAGCAGCCCCGGGACTAGCGGGCCCACCGGGGAGCTGTTTTTT.

This CDR3 is CASSLGQGAYEQYF. The CDR3, as DNA: TGTGCCAGCAGCCTTGGACAGGGGGCCTACGAGCAGTACTTC. This rearrangement joins TRBV2 to TRBJ2-7, with 10 bases lining up with TRBD1. Germline values: CDR1 SNHLY, CDR2 FYNNEI. With V trimmed by 6 bases and J by 2 bases, 4 bases remained unmatched. The CDR3 covers 14 residues.

This clone was recorded only once. This chain joins TRBV7-9 and TRBJ2-3, with a tentative D call TRBD2 (5 bases). V shed 0 bases and J shed 2 bases, with 9 bases lying between them. The CDR3 is made up of 15 amino acids. The V gene's germline CDR1 is SEHNR and CDR2 FQNEAQ (reference sequence). The CDR3 region is CASSLAREPTDTQYF. CDR3 coding DNA: TGTGCCAGCAGCTTAGCACGGGAACCCACAGATACGCAGTATTTT.

The gene calls are TRBV11-2 and TRBJ2-7; no clear D. V was cut by 5 bases and J by 7 bases, with 18 bases left in between. The CDR3 spans 14 residues. The germline gives CDR1 SGHAT, CDR2 FQNNGV. CDR3 residues: CASSTHQQYLEQYF. The CDR3 DNA follows: TGTGCCAGCAGCACCCACCAACAGTATCTGGAGCAGTACTTC.

This clone was picked up one time. The rearrangement joins TRBV2 to TRBJ1-1; unclear D gene. V was trimmed by 6 bases and J by 1 base, leaving 6 bases between them. This CDR3 is 12 amino acids long. Germline lookup yields CDR1 SNHLY and CDR2 FYNNEI. The CDR3 DNA follows: TGTGCCAGCAGCCAACAGAACACTGAAGCTTTCTTT. As protein: CASSQQNTEAFF.

The V gene is TRBV10-3, the J gene TRBJ1-2; the match to TRBD1 covers 11 bases. The V gene's germline CDR1 is ENHRY and CDR2 SYGVKD. V dropped 6 bases and J dropped 8; count of bases not matched to a gene: 17. The CDR3 length is 17 residues. CDR3 protein: CAIRKIIGGQGAFGYTF. CDR3 DNA: TGTGCCATCAGAAAAATAATCGGTGGACAGGGGGCGTTCGGCTACACCTTC.

This clone was seen only a few times. The chain links TRBV28 to TRBJ2-2; TRBD2 is a possible D gene (5 bases). Trimming cost V 6 bases and J 6 bases, with 8 bases left between them. Germline lookup yields CDR1 MDHEN and CDR2 SYDVKM. The CDR3 has 12 residues. Here the CDR3 reads CASSRLSGELFF. The CDR3 bases are TGTGCCAGCAGCAGACTATCCGGGGAGCTGTTTTTT.

DNA for the CDR3: TGTGCCAGCAGCCCGAGTGGGACTAGCGGACTCTACAATGAGCAGTTCTTC. Encoded protein: CASSPSGTSGLYNEQFF. The gene calls are TRBV28 and TRBJ2-1; 11 positions match TRBD2. The V gene's germline CDR1 is MDHEN and CDR2 SYDVKM. The CDR3 totals 17 residues. V shed 6 bases and J 3 bases; nucleotides not matched to a gene: 10.

The table lists this clone with a few counts. The chain combines TRBV7-3 with TRBJ1-1, with 8 nucleotides matching TRBD1. The CDR3 runs 15 residues. The junction had 4 bases not matched to a gene; V was cut back by 2 bases and J by 2 bases. Germline CDR1 reads SGHTA; CDR2 reads FQGTGA. CDR3 amino acids: CASSLAGQGNTEAFF. The CDR3, as DNA: TGTGCCAGCAGCTTAGCCGGACAGGGAAACACTGAAGCTTTCTTT.

The J gene is TRBJ1-2, the V gene TRBV18; 7 positions match TRBD1. Germline CDR1 KGHSH, CDR2 LQKENI. The CDR3 runs to 14 residues. V dropped 3 bases and J dropped 8; count of bases not matched to a gene: 9. This CDR3 is CASSPQEGADGYTF. The CDR3 DNA is TGTGCCAGCTCACCCCAGGAGGGGGCCGACGGCTACACCTTC.

The chain recombines TRBV5-1 with TRBJ1-1, with 10 bases aligning to TRBD1. The germline V gene encodes CDR1 SGHRS and CDR2 YFSETQ. V was pared by 3 bases and J by 4 bases, with 0 bases of the junction left unmatched. The CDR3 extends over 13 amino acids. The CDR3 reads CASSWTGGTEAFF. CDR3 coding DNA: TGCGCCAGCAGCTGGACAGGGGGCACTGAAGCTTTCTTT.

The rearrangement joins TRBV5-6 to TRBJ2-4; D uncertain. CDR1 is SGHDT and CDR2 is YYEEEE in the germline V gene. The V gene lost 4 bases and the J gene lost 0 bases, with 8 bases spanning the gap. This CDR3 contains 14 residues. The CDR3 coding sequence is TGTGCCAGCAGCGTGAACTTAGCCAAAAACATTCAGTACTTC. This encodes CASSVNLAKNIQYF.

The chain joins TRBV19 to TRBJ2-1; tentatively, D is TRBD1 (6 bases). The V gene's germline CDR1 is LNHDA and CDR2 SQIVND (reference sequence). The V end lost 6 bases, the J end lost 3 bases, and 15 bases lay between the germline ends. This CDR3 has 15 residues. The CDR3 protein is CASRKGESDYNEQFF. The DNA for the CDR3 is TGTGCCAGTAGGAAGGGGGAGTCTGACTACAATGAGCAGTTCTTC.

This chain connects TRBV6-5 to TRBJ2-7; 8 bases match TRBD1. CDR3 length: 16 residues. The germline CDR1 and CDR2 sequences are MNHEY and SVGAGI. V lost 2 bases and J lost 1; bases outside the gene matches: 7. The CDR3 spells CASSYNLGTGSYEQYF. CDR3 sequence (DNA): TGTGCCAGCAGTTACAATCTCGGGACAGGATCCTACGAGCAGTACTTC.

This clone was detected only a few times. The chain has TRBV30 and TRBJ1-1; 7 bases are shared with TRBD1. Germline V gene lookup returns CDR1 GTSNPN and CDR2 SVGIG (reference sequence). V was pared by 4 bases and J by 1 base, with 3 bases of the junction left unmatched. The CDR3 is 13 residues long. CDR3 loop: CAWTGTANTEAFF. The CDR3 DNA reads TGTGCCTGGACCGGGACAGCGAACACTGAAGCTTTCTTT.

The V gene is TRBV6-6, the J gene TRBJ2-7; TRBD2 aligns across 10 bases. The length of the CDR3 is 15 residues. Germline values: CDR1 MNHNY, CDR2 SVGAGI (reference sequence). Unmatched junction bases numbered 3, after V lost 2 bases and J lost 2 bases. CDR3 sequence reads: CASSYPAGGAYEQYF. The CDR3 DNA is TGTGCCAGCAGTTACCCAGCGGGAGGGGCCTACGAGCAGTACTTC.

The chain employs TRBV21-1 and TRBJ1-1. TRBV21-1 is a pseudogene segment. This CDR3 contains 16 residues. The CDR3 DNA reads as TGTGCCAGCAGCCCACCGACGGGGGGCCGGAACACTGAAGCTTTCTTT. This sequence encodes CASSPPTGGRNTEAFF.

CDR3: CASSQVQGRLAGKKTGELFF. DNA for the CDR3: TGCGCCAGCAGCCAAGTGCAGGGAAGACTAGCGGGAAAAAAAACTGGGGAGCTGTTTTTT. V and J are TRBV4-1 and TRBJ2-2, with TRBD2 matching 11 bases. The CDR3 has 20 residues. Germline-derived CDR1 and CDR2 are MGHRA and YSYEKL. With V trimmed by 1 base and J by 8 bases, 18 bases remained unmatched.

This chain links TRBV6-1 with TRBJ1-5, with no clear D. CDR3 length equals 13 residues. The V end lost 1 base, the J end lost 5 bases, and 6 bases lay between the germline ends. The germline V gene has CDR1 MNHNS and CDR2 SASEGT. This chain's CDR3 is CASSEGAHQPQHF. For the CDR3, the DNA is TGTGCCAGCAGTGAAGGGGCCCATCAGCCCCAGCATTTT.

The chain combines TRBV28 with TRBJ2-3, with D possibly being TRBD2 (5 bases). The germline V gene encodes CDR1 MDHEN and CDR2 SYDVKM. V lost 6 bases to trimming and J lost 4 bases, with 11 bases between them. This CDR3 is 13 amino acids long. The CDR3 DNA reads TGTGCCAGCAGGAGTGGGAGTTCAGATACGCAGTATTTT. Protein: CASRSGSSDTQYF.

The chain recombines TRBV5-1 with TRBJ2-3; 8 nucleotides agree with TRBD1. Germline V gives CDR1 SGHRS, CDR2 YFSETQ. The V and J ends lost 2 bases and 2 bases, in that order; junction bases with no gene match: 4. The CDR3 spans 15 residues. This CDR3 reads CASSLDRGYTDTQYF. The DNA of the CDR3 is TGCGCCAGCAGCTTAGACAGGGGCTACACAGATACGCAGTATTTT.

The rearrangement joins TRBV6-5 to TRBJ2-2; 7 bases are a match to TRBD2. V was clipped by 2 bases and J by 0 bases; unmatched bases: 3. The germline gives CDR1 MNHEY, CDR2 SVGAGI. The CDR3 extends over 16 amino acids. The CDR3 bases are TGTGCCAGCAGTTACCCAAGCGGGACGAACACCGGGGAGCTGTTTTTT. Translated, it gives CASSYPSGTNTGELFF.

The gene calls are TRBV2 and TRBJ1-2, with 7 bases identical to TRBD1. Germline-derived CDR1 and CDR2 are SNHLY and FYNNEI. The CDR3 has 14 amino acids. CDR3 sequence: CARRPTGDSSRYTF. The DNA for the CDR3 is TGTGCTCGACGTCCGACGGGGGACAGCAGCCGCTACACCTTC.

The genes are TRBV10-3 and TRBJ2-7, with 14 bases matching TRBD2. The CDR3 is 14 amino acids. The J segment lost 4 bases and the V segment lost 6 bases, leaving 2 bases of the junction unmatched. Germline CDR1 reads ENHRY; CDR2 reads SYGVKD. This CDR3 is CAIRGLAGVYEQYF. DNA of the CDR3: TGTGCCATCAGGGGACTAGCGGGAGTGTACGAGCAGTACTTC.

The chain has TRBV6-5 and TRBJ2-5, with D unclear. Germline V gene lookup returns CDR1 MNHEY and CDR2 SVGAGI. The CDR3 contains 14 residues. Trimming took off 6 bases at V and 4 bases at J, with 15 bases between the two ends. The CDR3 here is CASSHPTMRETQYF. In nucleotides, the CDR3 is TGTGCCAGCAGCCACCCTACCATGCGAGAGACCCAGTACTTC.

This chain joins TRBV10-3 and TRBJ1-5; D remains unclear. V shed 5 bases and J shed 5 bases, with 22 bases lying between them. The CDR3 has 17 residues. The V gene's germline CDR1 is ENHRY and CDR2 SYGVKD. This CDR3 is CAISIPTGTGWHQPQHF. The CDR3, as DNA: TGTGCCATCAGTATCCCGACGGGTACGGGGTGGCATCAGCCCCAGCATTTT.

The J gene is TRBJ1-2, the V gene TRBV11-2; D might be TRBD1 (5 bases). The V end lost 5 bases, the J end lost 8 bases, and 18 bases lay between the germline ends. CDR1 and CDR2 from the germline V gene are SGHAT and FQNNGV. The CDR3 spans 14 residues. The CDR3 here is CASSPGGDGGGYTF. The CDR3 DNA follows: TGTGCCAGCAGCCCAGGAGGGGATGGGGGAGGCTACACCTTC.

This chain connects TRBV28 to TRBJ2-7, with 7 bases fitting TRBD2. CDR3 size: 17 residues. The junction had 16 bases not matched to a gene; V was cut back by 6 bases and J by 2 bases. Germline lookup yields CDR1 MDHEN and CDR2 SYDVKM. As DNA, the CDR3 is TGTGCCAGCAGATTTCCGGGGGGACCCACGTTTACCTACGAGCAGTACTTC. It yields the protein CASRFPGGPTFTYEQYF.

This chain connects TRBV5-1 to TRBJ2-3; TRBD2 agrees at 13 bases. This CDR3 has 18 amino acids. Unmatched junction bases numbered 7, after V lost 2 bases and J lost 1 base. The germline V gene has CDR1 SGHRS and CDR2 YFSETQ. The CDR3 DNA reads TGCGCCAGCAGCTTACCCGGGACTAGCGGGACTGGCACAGATACGCAGTATTTT. Protein: CASSLPGTSGTGTDTQYF.